This TCR beta chain was sequenced for a study of glioma-infiltrating T cells. Study-level results: Very few CDR3 sequences were shared between tissue and blood. Above-expected tissue-blood divergence occurred in all gliomas, most in low-grade ones.

From germline, CDR1 is SEHNR and CDR2 FQNEAQ (reference sequence). The CDR3 is 14 residues long. Trimming shortened V by 5 bases and J by 0 bases, and 11 bases separated the two germline ends. In the case of this clonotype: Antigen: not known. This CDR3 fails to terminate in the conserved phenylalanine or tryptophan, so it likely reflects a read error.

The iRepertoire nested amplicon-rescue multiplex PCR amplified TCR alpha and beta CDR3s from RNA. Input was 100-400 ng of tissue mRNA or PBMC total RNA. TCRdb independently ran MiXCR on the multiplex PCR reads; one entry per CDR3 protein. The data contain 90,000 to 100,000 distinct CDR3 sequences, approximately 40% of them singletons. V gene TRBV7-9 combines with J gene TRBJ2-7; possibly TRBD1 for D (6 bases). The sample taken for sequencing was glioma tissue, nonneoplastic brain tissue, or PBMCs (not recorded which). This TCR derives from a human donor with low-grade glioma or glioblastoma, undergoing nonglioma brain surgery, or in good health (not recorded which). The CDR3 nucleotides are TGTGCCAGCAGCCCCATACAGGGCTCCTACGAGCAGTACCTC. This gives the protein CASSPIQGSYEQYL.